A selection of T cell receptor beta chains follows, all from one sample in a study of cytomegalovirus exposure and HLA in healthy donors. The data were produced by immunoSEQ multiplex PCR, yet TCRdb's version contains in-frame clones alone and is incomplete. Here the sample spans approximately 220,000 clones, roughly 80% being singletons. Material for sequencing was PBMCs. The receptors were gathered from a man aged 35-49 years in good health and CMV-seronegative. CDR3s include the opening cysteine and the closing phenylalanine or tryptophan. Each record gives: V gene, CDR3 protein.

TRBV7-2 | CASSYRRDRGGNGYTF
TRBV28 | CASRIGITGVSNQPQHF
TRBV19 | CASSIGGARNSPLHF
TRBV19 | CASSIGRTSGSTDTQYF
TRBV7-2 | CASSKQGATEAFF
TRBV6-6 | CASSLRQGHHGYTF
TRBV6-5 | CASRGQGNREAFF
TRBV4-1 | CASSQVVGITNEKLFF
TRBV27 | CASSLPGSYNEQFF
TRBV6-6 | CASSPSGENNNEQFF
TRBV7-2 | CASSSQAPSWNEKLFF
TRBV7-9 | CASSWGGDGYTF
TRBV11-2 | CASSSQRGGALTGELFF
TRBV4-3 | CASSQDSGRVVSPLHF
TRBV7-9 | CASSPLSFGSGIFNEQFF
TRBV5-6 | CASSSQGWENIQYF
TRBV27 | CASSLSVAGLSYEQYF
TRBV13 | CASRLPAGILMNTEAFF
TRBV30 | CAWSPGQWYEKLFF
TRBV6-5 | CASSYSREYNEQFF
TRBV6-1 | CASSENWGPVQPQHF
TRBV7-2 | CASSLVSLQLQGETQYF
TRBV27 | CASSLSFGRGEQQYF
TRBV13 | CASSSSPGQAYEQYF
TRBV6-5 | CASSTYRGTNEKLFF
TRBV7-9 | CAGSLANQPQHF
TRBV5-1 | CASSSGQGNGELFF
TRBV6-6 | CASSPNRDRGFEAFF
TRBV30 | CAWSDRGRSYNSPLHF
TRBV19 | CASRSTGGSNQPQHF
TRBV14 | CASSRAGGLVSPLHF
TRBV27 | CASSPTGGSGGGYTF
TRBV30 | CAWRASAGGETQYF
TRBV30 | CAWSEGQGNQPQHF
TRBV13 | CASSKREGPNEQFF
TRBV20-1 | CSASQGPQFF
TRBV4-1 | CASRSVSEAFF
TRBV27 | CASSPQGTGELFF
TRBV5-1 | CASSLGASGSVGEQFF
TRBV30 | CAWRTGSGELFF
TRBV28 | CASSSYPGTSGHTGELFF
TRBV6-1 | CASSRGTSLTYEQYF
TRBV28 | CASNTPAGALYEQYF
TRBV5-1 | CASSFNGDRPNGELFF
TRBV5-1 | CASSLGLAGGNEQYF
TRBV4-1 | CASSKLAGGDTQYF
TRBV11-2 | CASSLGGSYGYTF
TRBV2 | CASYRGDTEAFF
TRBV4-2 | CASSQDESREINEQFF
TRBV4-3 | CASSLSVGALTAGYTF
TRBV9 | CASSVQGLNTGELFF
TRBV7-9 | CASSLNSQETQYF
TRBV5-1 | CASSSRTGKVGETQYF
TRBV12-5 | CASGPGTAISNYGYTF
TRBV19 | CASAMMVTDTQYF
TRBV5-1 | CANSLGGGYEQYF
TRBV30 | CAWRDRGPYEQYF
TRBV7-9 | CASSSGLAGGSYEQYF
TRBV6-5 | CASSYNRETDTQYF